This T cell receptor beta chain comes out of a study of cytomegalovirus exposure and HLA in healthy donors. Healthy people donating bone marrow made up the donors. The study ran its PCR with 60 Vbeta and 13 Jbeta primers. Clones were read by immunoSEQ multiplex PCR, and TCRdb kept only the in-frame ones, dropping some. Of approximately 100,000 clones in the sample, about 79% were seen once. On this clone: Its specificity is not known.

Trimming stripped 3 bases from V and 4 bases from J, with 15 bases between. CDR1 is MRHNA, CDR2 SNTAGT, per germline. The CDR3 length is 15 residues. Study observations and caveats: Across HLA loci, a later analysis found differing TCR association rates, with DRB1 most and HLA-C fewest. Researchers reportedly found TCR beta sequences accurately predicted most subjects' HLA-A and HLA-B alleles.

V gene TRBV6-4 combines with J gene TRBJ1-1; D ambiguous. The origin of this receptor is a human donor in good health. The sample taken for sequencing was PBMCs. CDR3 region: CASSESSAGRTEAFF. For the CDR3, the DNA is TGTGCCAGCAGTGAGTCATCTGCGGGCCGCACTGAAGCTTTCTTT.